The T cell receptor beta chain described here comes from a study of blood T cell repertoires in COVID-19. The wider study: Whether acute or convalescent, the COVID-19 samples came from the United States, Italy and Spain. The analysed material was cDNA or gDNA that came from T cells, B-cell-depleted T cells, or PBMCs.

How the authors handled the data: Reference gene primer amplification gave nucleated cell count estimates. Sequencing was performed with immunoSEQ multiplex PCR; in TCRdb, only in-frame clones are kept and a portion is missing. V and J calls and clone size are copied from that table; D and trimming were computed from the DNA. This sample has about 64,000 clones, with 70% to 90% found just once. This CDR3 comprises 19 residues. The chain combines TRBV12-2 with TRBJ1-6; TRBD1, the table's D call, lacks a check against the DNA. TRBV12-2 has pseudogene status. The sequence was collected from a man in his forties or fifties with active COVID-19. Sample: peripheral blood. For the CDR3, the DNA is TGTGCAAGTCGCTTAGAGGCAGGGGGCATGAGCTCCTATAATTCACCCCTCCACTTT. It encodes CASRLEAGGMSSYNSPLHF.